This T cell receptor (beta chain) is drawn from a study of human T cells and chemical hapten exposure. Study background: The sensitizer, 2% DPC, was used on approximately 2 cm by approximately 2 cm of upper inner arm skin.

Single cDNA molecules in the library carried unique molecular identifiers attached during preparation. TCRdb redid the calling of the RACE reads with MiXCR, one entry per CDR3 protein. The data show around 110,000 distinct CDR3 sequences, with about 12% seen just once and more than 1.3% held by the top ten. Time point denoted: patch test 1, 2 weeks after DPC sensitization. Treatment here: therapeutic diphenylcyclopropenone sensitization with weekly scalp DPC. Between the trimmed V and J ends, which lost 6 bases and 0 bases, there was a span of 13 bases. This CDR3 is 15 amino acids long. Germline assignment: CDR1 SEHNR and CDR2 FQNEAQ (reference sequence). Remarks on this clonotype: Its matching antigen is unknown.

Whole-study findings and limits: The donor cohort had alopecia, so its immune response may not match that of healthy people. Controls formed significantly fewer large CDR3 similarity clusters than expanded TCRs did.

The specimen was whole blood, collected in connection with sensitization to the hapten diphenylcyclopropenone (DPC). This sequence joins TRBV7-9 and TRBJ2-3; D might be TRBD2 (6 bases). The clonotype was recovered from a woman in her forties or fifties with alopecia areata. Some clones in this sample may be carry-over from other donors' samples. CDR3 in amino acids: CASRARGFSTDTQYF. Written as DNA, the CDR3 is TGTGCCAGCAGGGCCCGGGGGTTCAGCACAGATACGCAGTATTTT.